Listed below are T cell receptor beta chains from one sample, sequenced in a study of T cells in Graves' hyperthyroidism and ophthalmopathy. From the multiplex PCR reads, TCRdb called clonotypes with MiXCR, one entry per CDR3 protein. This sample has approximately 210,000 distinct CDR3 sequences; under 20% occur once, and the top ten carry approximately 46%. The sample consisted of blood. Receptors were obtained from a man between 50 and 59 years old with Graves' hyperthyroidism. Each CDR3 is given with its conserved first and last residue. A D gene is named only where the DNA matches it firmly. Rows may omit the clone size; those that give it use once, few, many or a size class.

d_call | clone_size | cdr3_length | j_call | v_call | cdr3_aa | cdr3_nt
NA | NA | 13 | TRBJ2-1 | TRBV20-1 | CGSLGSSSNEQFF | TGCGGATCCCTGGGGTCCTCCTCCAATGAGCAGTTCTTC
NA | few | 15 | TRBJ2-7 | TRBV4-3 | CASSQEGQGEYEQYF | TGCGCCAGCAGCCAAGAGGGGCAGGGCGAATACGAGCAGTACTTC
NA | NA | 15 | TRBJ2-1 | TRBV29-1 | CSVETTSGTGNEQFF | TGCAGCGTTGAGACGACTAGTGGTACAGGGAATGAGCAGTTCTTC
NA | few | 17 | TRBJ1-2 | TRBV29-1 | CSVDPLKGRGINYGYTF | TGCAGCGTTGACCCCCTAAAGGGAAGGGGGATTAACTATGGCTACACCTTC
TRBD2 | many | 15 | TRBJ2-7 | TRBV7-8 | CASSLVPGLVYEQYF | TGTGCCAGCAGCCTCGTACCGGGACTAGTCTACGAGCAGTACTTC
NA | few | 14 | TRBJ1-4 | TRBV4-3 | CASSGRGFNEKLFF | TGCGCCAGCAGCGGCCGGGGCTTTAATGAAAAACTGTTTTTT
TRBD2 | NA | 13 | TRBJ2-5 | TRBV7-2 | CASSLTSGSVPYF | TGTGCCAGCAGCTTGACTAGCGGGAGTGTACCGTACTTC
NA | many | 14 | TRBJ1-1 | TRBV7-9 | CASSLLAANTEAFF | TGTGCCAGCAGCTTACTTGCGGCGAACACTGAAGCTTTCTTT
NA | few | 17 | TRBJ1-1 | TRBV6-6 | CASSYLGTRGSSTEAFF | TGTGCCAGCAGTTACCTGGGGACAAGGGGCTCTAGCACTGAAGCTTTCTTT
NA | NA | 14 | TRBJ2-2 | TRBV6-2/TRBV6-3 | CATAVGVETGELFF | TGTGCCACGGCCGTCGGTGTTGAGACCGGGGAGCTGTTTTTT
TRBD2 | many | 14 | TRBJ2-1 | TRBV5-4 | CASSEGLGLLEQFF | TGTGCCAGCAGCGAAGGACTAGGATTGCTTGAGCAGTTCTTC
NA | few | 12 | TRBJ2-3 | TRBV11-3 | CASSLRTDSSIF | TGTGCCAGCAGCTTAAGGACGGACAGTAGCATATTT
NA | few | 14 | TRBJ2-1 | TRBV20-1 | CSASSASRGNEQFF | TGCAGTGCTAGTTCGGCTAGCCGGGGCAATGAGCAGTTCTTC
NA | few | 15 | TRBJ1-3 | TRBV11-3 | CASSPRSSSGNTIYF | TGTGCCAGCAGCCCCCGAAGCAGCTCTGGAAACACCATATATTTT
NA | NA | 15 | TRBJ1-4 | TRBV12-3/TRBV12-4 | CASSLSGVVSEKLFF | TGTGCCAGCTCTCTGTCGGGGGTCGTTTCTGAAAAACTGTTTTTT
TRBD1 | few | 15 | TRBJ2-7 | TRBV9 | CASSESAGGFHEQYF | TGTGCCAGCAGCGAGAGCGCAGGGGGTTTCCACGAGCAGTACTTC
TRBD1 | few | 16 | TRBJ1-5 | TRBV2 | CASNQEGQGASEAQHF | TGTGCCAGCAATCAAGAGGGACAGGGGGCTTCCGAAGCCCAGCATTTT
TRBD2 | many | 17 | TRBJ2-2 | TRBV7-3 | CASSSGPGLAVPGELFF | TGTGCCAGCAGCTCGGGCCCGGGACTAGCGGTCCCCGGGGAGCTGTTTTTT
TRBD2 | few | 13 | TRBJ2-3 | TRBV4-3 | CASSATSEDTQYF | TGCGCCAGCAGTGCGACTAGCGAGGATACGCAGTATTTT
NA | few | 12 | TRBJ2-5 | TRBV6-1 | CASTNPMETQYF | TGTGCCAGCACTAATCCAATGGAGACCCAGTACTTC
NA | many | 13 | TRBJ2-2 | TRBV20-1 | CSALGHNTGELFF | TGCAGTGCCCTGGGACATAACACCGGGGAGCTGTTTTTT
NA | many | 16 | TRBJ1-1 | TRBV11-2 | CASSLIRGRTNTEAFF | TGTGCCAGCAGCTTAATAAGGGGACGGACGAACACTGAAGCTTTCTTT
NA | few | 15 | TRBJ2-7 | TRBV6-2/TRBV6-3 | CASSYSRISSYEQYF | TGTGCCAGCAGTTACTCTCGGATTAGCTCCTACGAGCAGTACTTC
TRBD1 | many | 16 | TRBJ1-1 | TRBV7-2 | CASSLVGQTVNTEAFF | TGTGCCAGCAGCTTAGTGGGACAGACCGTGAACACTGAAGCTTTCTTT
NA | many | 12 | TRBJ1-1 | TRBV28 | CATTGLNTEAFF | TGTGCCACAACAGGCCTGAACACTGAAGCTTTCTTT
NA | many | 13 | TRBJ2-7 | TRBV4-1 | CASSQGPAYEQYF | TGCGCCAGCAGCCAAGGACCAGCCTACGAGCAGTACTTC
NA | few | 15 | TRBJ2-3 | TRBV3-1 | CASSQGGGIGNTQYF | TGTGCCAGCAGCCAAGGAGGAGGGATCGGCAATACGCAGTATTTT
NA | NA | 12 | TRBJ2-5 | TRBV6-2/TRBV6-3 | CASSYPQETQYF | TGTGCCAGCAGTTACCCACAAGAGACCCAGTACTTC
NA | few | 14 | TRBJ2-5 | TRBV18 | CASSPGLLQETQYF | TGTGCCAGCTCACCGGGACTGCTCCAAGAGACCCAGTACTTC
TRBD2 | NA | 16 | TRBJ2-5 | TRBV5-1 | CASSLDGTSGGETQYF | TGCGCCAGCAGCTTGGACGGGACTAGCGGGGGGGAGACCCAGTACTTC
TRBD1 | few | 17 | TRBJ2-7 | TRBV14 | CASSQEEGQGAFYEQYF | TGTGCCAGCAGCCAAGAGGAGGGACAGGGGGCTTTCTACGAGCAGTACTTC
NA | NA | 14 | TRBJ1-4 | TRBV12-3/TRBV12-4 | CASSPKWTGEKLFF | TGTGCCAGCAGTCCAAAATGGACTGGGGAAAAACTGTTTTTT
NA | NA | 13 | TRBJ2-1 | TRBV6-1 | CASTGSAKDEQFF | TGTGCCAGCACCGGCTCGGCGAAAGATGAGCAGTTCTTC
TRBD1 | many | 12 | TRBJ2-7 | TRBV11-2 | CASSRDRNEQYF | TGTGCCAGCAGCCGGGACAGAAACGAGCAGTACTTC
TRBD1 | NA | 15 | TRBJ2-5 | TRBV25-1 | CASSGTGGAGETQYF | TGTGCCAGCAGCGGGACAGGGGGCGCGGGAGAGACCCAGTACTTC
TRBD2 | few | 15 | TRBJ2-3 | TRBV28 | CASSLRGSSSDTQYF | TGTGCCAGCAGTTTACGCGGGAGTAGCTCAGATACGCAGTATTTT
NA | many | 14 | TRBJ2-5 | TRBV7-2 | CASSLNRAQETQYF | TGTGCCAGCAGCTTGAATAGAGCGCAAGAGACCCAGTACTTC
NA | many | 15 | TRBJ2-5 | TRBV18 | CASSPPDVSGETQYF | TGTGCCAGCTCACCACCGGATGTATCAGGGGAGACCCAGTACTTC
NA | many | 14 | TRBJ2-7 | TRBV7-2 | CASSSLDHLLEQYF | TGTGCCAGCAGCTCGTTGGACCATCTCCTCGAGCAGTACTTC
TRBD1 | many | 15 | TRBJ2-2 | TRBV10-3 | CAIRPTGLVAGELFF | TGTGCCATCAGACCGACAGGGCTAGTCGCCGGGGAGCTGTTTTTT
NA | NA | 15 | TRBJ2-3 | TRBV20-1 | CSARDPASPADTQYF | TGCAGTGCTAGAGATCCGGCTAGCCCTGCAGATACGCAGTATTTT
NA | many | 16 | TRBJ2-5 | TRBV11-1 | CASSPSGFQAQETQYF | TGTGCCAGCAGCCCTTCCGGTTTCCAGGCCCAAGAGACCCAGTACTTC
NA | NA | 12 | TRBJ2-1 | TRBV6-1 | CASSRTDNEQFF | TGTGCCAGCAGCCGTACTGACAATGAGCAGTTCTTC
TRBD1 | NA | 14 | TRBJ1-5 | TRBV19 | CASRDRGGVQPQHF | TGTGCCAGTAGGGACAGGGGCGGGGTTCAGCCCCAGCATTTT
NA | many | 14 | TRBJ1-6 | TRBV2 | CASSELVVNSPLHF | TGTGCCAGCAGTGAATTGGTGGTAAATTCACCCCTCCACTTT
NA | few | 15 | TRBJ2-3 | TRBV11-1 | CAGSFQRAYENTQYF | TGTGCCGGCAGCTTCCAGCGGGCCTACGAGAATACGCAGTATTTT
NA | few | 15 | TRBJ2-3 | TRBV6-1 | CASSEAYQVPDTQYF | TGTGCCAGCAGTGAAGCGTACCAGGTCCCAGATACGCAGTATTTT
NA | NA | 15 | TRBJ2-5 | TRBV28 | CASSSRDSPRETQYF | TGTGCCAGCAGCTCTCGGGACTCCCCTAGGGAGACCCAGTACTTC
NA | few | 14 | TRBJ2-4 | TRBV19 | CASKADIAKNIQYF | TGTGCCAGTAAAGCGGATATAGCCAAAAACATTCAGTACTTC
NA | few | 12 | TRBJ2-2 | TRBV5-1 | CASSSKTGELFF | TGCGCCAGCAGTTCTAAAACCGGGGAGCTGTTTTTT
NA | few | 14 | TRBJ1-5 | TRBV20-1 | CSVGRGGVYQPQHF | TGCAGTGTTGGGAGGGGGGGTGTGTATCAGCCCCAGCATTTT
NA | few | 13 | TRBJ1-4 | TRBV9 | CASSAGRDEKLFF | TGTGCCAGCAGCGCCGGCAGGGACGAAAAACTGTTTTTT
NA | NA | 15 | TRBJ2-1 | TRBV6-2/TRBV6-3 | CATSDRPSGYNEQFF | TGTGCCACATCGGACAGGCCTAGCGGGTACAATGAGCAGTTCTTC
NA | many | 14 | TRBJ2-5 | TRBV28 | CASTPTGEGETQYF | TGTGCCAGCACCCCAACAGGAGAAGGAGAGACCCAGTACTTC